This TCR beta chain was obtained from a study of T-cell reconstitution after alpha-beta-depleted transplantation in children. Regarding the study as a whole: Newly generated T cells supplied most T-cell counts and diversity one year post-transplant.

Regarding this clonotype: Its antigen is not known.

The library targeted TCRbeta and was prepared with unique molecular identifiers. Using its own MiXCR run on the PCR reads, TCRdb lists one record per CDR3 protein. Of about 420,000 distinct CDR3 sequences in the sample, around 15% were seen once. Germline lookup yields CDR1 LNHNV and CDR2 YYDKDF (reference sequence). This CDR3 comprises 14 residues. V was cut by 6 bases and J by 2 bases, with 13 bases left in between. The chain uses TRBV15 and TRBJ1-2, with D hard to call. This sequence was found in a boy younger than two who had a stem cell transplant for Wiskott-Aldrich syndrome, so the T cells may come from the graft donor. The sequences come from PBMCs, mostly from graft donor cells, collected 360 days after TCRalphabeta/CD19-depleted stem cell transplant. The CDR3 is CATSTVGKNYGYTF. The CDR3 DNA sequence: TGTGCCACCAGTACGGTAGGGAAGAACTATGGCTACACCTTC.